This TCR beta chain was profiled in a study of shared T cell receptors in the human thymus. The CDR3 consists of 13 residues. Trimming shortened V by 2 bases and J by 5 bases, and 8 bases separated the two germline ends. Germline loops: CDR1 SGHRS, CDR2 YFSETQ. Assay: immunoSEQ multiplex PCR; the TCRdb copy retains only in-frame clones and omits some. Of under 700,000 clones in the sample, around 82% were seen once. The sample was also linked to a second study, of human thymus T cells.

The sequenced material came from thymocytes. This chain connects TRBV5-1 to TRBJ2-1; D not resolved. This receptor was obtained from a boy in the first two years of life with a congenital heart defect. The DNA for the CDR3 is TGCGCCAGCAGCTTCCACGGTGACAATGAGCAGTTCTTC. It specifies CASSFHGDNEQFF.